A selection of T cell receptor beta chains follows, all from one sample in a study of blood T cell repertoires in COVID-19. TCRdb's table, derived via immunoSEQ multiplex PCR, lists solely in-frame clones and lacks some. The sample yields more than 200,000 clones, over 75% seen once. Material for sequencing was peripheral blood. The receptor source for this set is a man between 50 and 59 years old with acute or convalescent COVID-19. The CDR3 runs from the conserved cysteine through the conserved F or W. A D gene is named only where the DNA matches it firmly. Size is omitted from some rows. Given values are once, few, many or a class for expanded clones.

v_call: TRBV27
clone_size: NA
d_call: NA
j_call: TRBJ1-6
cdr3_aa: CASSTTLNSPLHF
cdr3_nt: TGTGCCAGCAGTACCACACTAAATTCACCCCTCCACTTT

v_call: TRBV2
clone_size: NA
d_call: NA
j_call: TRBJ2-7
cdr3_aa: CATGQVGPEQYF
cdr3_nt: TGTGCCACCGGACAAGTGGGTCCCGAGCAGTACTTC

v_call: TRBV5-8
clone_size: NA
d_call: NA
j_call: TRBJ2-3
cdr3_aa: CASSSMITGTDTQYF
cdr3_nt: TGTGCCAGCAGCTCGATGATAACAGGCACAGATACGCAGTATTTT

v_call: TRBV5-1
clone_size: NA
d_call: TRBD1
j_call: TRBJ1-2
cdr3_aa: CASSLTTGTGASHGYTF
cdr3_nt: TGCGCCAGCAGTCTCACCACCGGGACAGGGGCCTCCCATGGCTACACCTTC

v_call: TRBV11-2
clone_size: NA
d_call: TRBD1
j_call: TRBJ2-5
cdr3_aa: CASSLWDRTLQGETQYF
cdr3_nt: TGTGCCAGCAGCTTATGGGACAGAACTCTCCAAGGAGAGACCCAGTACTTC

v_call: TRBV12-3/TRBV12-4
clone_size: NA
d_call: TRBD1
j_call: TRBJ1-1
cdr3_aa: CASYRGLTEAFF
cdr3_nt: TGTGCCAGCTACAGGGGCCTCACTGAAGCTTTCTTT

v_call: TRBV3-1/TRBV3-2
clone_size: NA
d_call: TRBD1
j_call: TRBJ1-5
cdr3_aa: CASSQETGSQPQHF
cdr3_nt: TGTGCCAGCAGCCAGGAGACAGGGAGCCAGCCCCAGCATTTT

v_call: TRBV6-5
clone_size: NA
d_call: NA
j_call: TRBJ2-5
cdr3_aa: CASRLGRWETQYF
cdr3_nt: TGTGCCAGCAGACTAGGACGTTGGGAGACCCAGTACTTC

v_call: TRBV29-1
clone_size: few
d_call: NA
j_call: TRBJ1-2
cdr3_aa: CSVEKGVGYGYTF
cdr3_nt: TGCAGCGTTGAAAAGGGGGTTGGCTATGGCTACACCTTC

v_call: TRBV6-5
clone_size: NA
d_call: NA
j_call: TRBJ2-2
cdr3_aa: CASSYSSMAGELFF
cdr3_nt: TGTGCCAGCAGTTACTCGAGTATGGCCGGGGAGCTGTTTTTT

v_call: TRBV5-1
clone_size: NA
d_call: TRBD1
j_call: TRBJ1-1
cdr3_aa: CASRAGGFTEAFF
cdr3_nt: TGCGCCAGCAGGGCAGGGGGCTTTACTGAAGCTTTCTTT

v_call: TRBV10-3
clone_size: once
d_call: TRBD1
j_call: TRBJ1-5
cdr3_aa: CAISEGTGANQPQHF
cdr3_nt: TGTGCCATCAGTGAAGGGACAGGGGCAAATCAGCCCCAGCATTTT

v_call: TRBV2
clone_size: NA
d_call: NA
j_call: TRBJ1-6
cdr3_aa: CASSERSMYNSPLHF
cdr3_nt: TGTGCCAGCAGTGAGAGGTCAATGTATAATTCACCCCTCCACTTT

v_call: TRBV5-1
clone_size: NA
d_call: NA
j_call: TRBJ1-2
cdr3_aa: CASSLDGGSRGYTF
cdr3_nt: TGCGCCAGCAGCTTGGATGGGGGGTCTAGGGGCTACACCTTC

v_call: TRBV5-6
clone_size: NA
d_call: TRBD2
j_call: TRBJ2-5
cdr3_aa: CASSRTSGGVETQYF
cdr3_nt: TGTGCCAGCAGCCGGACTAGCGGGGGGGTTGAGACCCAGTACTTC

v_call: TRBV6-5
clone_size: NA
d_call: NA
j_call: TRBJ1-1
cdr3_aa: CASSYSLGGLSEAFF
cdr3_nt: TGTGCCAGCAGTTACTCGCTAGGGGGTTTGTCTGAAGCTTTCTTT

v_call: TRBV9
clone_size: NA
d_call: NA
j_call: TRBJ1-2
cdr3_aa: CASSETVLYGYTF
cdr3_nt: TGTGCCAGCAGCGAAACAGTACTCTATGGCTACACCTTC

v_call: TRBV19
clone_size: NA
d_call: TRBD1
j_call: TRBJ2-5
cdr3_aa: CASSVAGTGVRETQYF
cdr3_nt: TGTGCCAGTAGTGTGGCCGGGACAGGGGTCCGGGAGACCCAGTACTTC

v_call: TRBV20-1
clone_size: NA
d_call: TRBD2
j_call: TRBJ2-3
cdr3_aa: CSASAGGTDTQYF
cdr3_nt: TGCAGTGCTAGTGCGGGGGGCACAGATACGCAGTATTTT

v_call: TRBV5-1
clone_size: NA
d_call: NA
j_call: TRBJ2-3
cdr3_aa: CASSADTDTQYF
cdr3_nt: TGCGCCAGCAGTGCCGACACCGATACGCAGTATTTT

v_call: TRBV9
clone_size: NA
d_call: NA
j_call: TRBJ1-2
cdr3_aa: CASSVGESWGYTF
cdr3_nt: TGTGCCAGCAGCGTAGGGGAGTCATGGGGCTACACCTTC

v_call: TRBV5-1
clone_size: NA
d_call: TRBD2
j_call: TRBJ2-7
cdr3_aa: CASTKGRGNEQYF
cdr3_nt: TGCGCCAGCACTAAGGGGAGGGGCAACGAGCAGTACTTC

v_call: TRBV5-1
clone_size: NA
d_call: NA
j_call: TRBJ1-6
cdr3_aa: CASSLTGIPNSPLHF
cdr3_nt: TGCGCCAGCAGCTTAACAGGGATTCCGAATTCACCCCTCCACTTT

v_call: TRBV7-9
clone_size: NA
d_call: TRBD1
j_call: TRBJ1-1
cdr3_aa: CASSSDRVWDTEAFF
cdr3_nt: TGTGCCAGCAGCTCCGACAGGGTGTGGGACACTGAAGCTTTCTTT

v_call: TRBV6-5
clone_size: NA
d_call: NA
j_call: TRBJ1-1
cdr3_aa: CASRRSAGEAFF
cdr3_nt: TGTGCCAGCCGTCGGAGTGCGGGAGAAGCTTTCTTT

v_call: TRBV6-2/TRBV6-3
clone_size: NA
d_call: NA
j_call: TRBJ2-2
cdr3_aa: CASSSYRQDHTGELFF
cdr3_nt: TGTGCCAGCAGTTCCTATAGACAGGATCACACCGGGGAGCTGTTTTTT

v_call: TRBV5-1
clone_size: once
d_call: NA
j_call: TRBJ1-2
cdr3_aa: CASSLGRDYGYTF
cdr3_nt: TGCGCCAGCAGCTTAGGCAGGGACTATGGCTACACCTTC

v_call: TRBV25-1
clone_size: NA
d_call: NA
j_call: TRBJ1-2
cdr3_aa: CASSEFSGDGYTF
cdr3_nt: TGTGCCAGCAGTGAATTTTCAGGGGATGGCTACACCTTC

v_call: TRBV5-1
clone_size: NA
d_call: TRBD1
j_call: TRBJ1-1
cdr3_aa: CASSPYGGDREAFF
cdr3_nt: TGCGCCAGCAGCCCTTATGGAGGGGACAGGGAAGCTTTCTTT

v_call: TRBV5-5
clone_size: NA
d_call: NA
j_call: TRBJ1-3
cdr3_aa: CASSYAARQEGNTIYF
cdr3_nt: TGTGCCAGCAGCTATGCCGCGCGACAAGAAGGAAACACCATATATTTT

v_call: TRBV9
clone_size: once
d_call: TRBD1
j_call: TRBJ1-3
cdr3_aa: CASSLNGDSSGNTIYF
cdr3_nt: TGTGCCAGCAGCCTAAACGGGGACAGCTCTGGAAACACCATATATTTT

v_call: TRBV14
clone_size: NA
d_call: NA
j_call: TRBJ1-1
cdr3_aa: CASSRAVNTEAFF
cdr3_nt: TGTGCCAGCAGCCGGGCAGTGAACACTGAAGCTTTCTTT

v_call: TRBV5-1
clone_size: NA
d_call: TRBD1
j_call: TRBJ1-2
cdr3_aa: CASSLARTGLGYTF
cdr3_nt: TGCGCCAGCAGCTTGGCCAGGACAGGGTTAGGCTACACCTTC

v_call: TRBV6-5
clone_size: NA
d_call: NA
j_call: TRBJ1-4
cdr3_aa: CASSYEHPGRQKLFF
cdr3_nt: TGTGCCAGCAGTTACGAACATCCGGGGAGGCAAAAACTGTTTTTT

v_call: TRBV2
clone_size: NA
d_call: NA
j_call: TRBJ1-4
cdr3_aa: CATGEARESEKLFF
cdr3_nt: TGTGCCACTGGGGAAGCCAGGGAAAGCGAAAAACTGTTTTTT

v_call: TRBV27
clone_size: few
d_call: NA
j_call: TRBJ2-2
cdr3_aa: CASSLSGQRPNTGELFF
cdr3_nt: TGTGCCAGCAGTTTATCTGGACAGCGACCGAACACCGGGGAGCTGTTTTTT

v_call: TRBV10-3
clone_size: once
d_call: TRBD2
j_call: TRBJ2-3
cdr3_aa: CAISEQAGGWSTDTQYF
cdr3_nt: TGTGCCATCAGTGAGCAAGCGGGGGGATGGAGCACAGATACGCAGTATTTT

v_call: TRBV6-5
clone_size: NA
d_call: TRBD1
j_call: TRBJ1-1
cdr3_aa: CASSYTGQGAEAFF
cdr3_nt: TGTGCCAGCAGTTACACGGGACAGGGGGCTGAAGCTTTCTTT

v_call: TRBV5-1
clone_size: NA
d_call: NA
j_call: TRBJ1-1
cdr3_aa: CAPRSGGNTEAFF
cdr3_nt: TGCGCCCCCAGGTCGGGGGGAAACACTGAAGCTTTCTTT

v_call: TRBV19
clone_size: NA
d_call: NA
j_call: TRBJ1-3
cdr3_aa: CASSLWVHSEAGNTIYF
cdr3_nt: TGTGCCAGTAGTCTCTGGGTTCACTCTGAGGCTGGAAACACCATATATTTT

v_call: TRBV21-1
clone_size: NA
d_call: NA
j_call: TRBJ2-1
cdr3_aa: CASSRQVGGDNEQFF
cdr3_nt: TGTGCCAGCAGCAGGCAGGTCGGGGGAGACAATGAGCAGTTCTTC

v_call: TRBV6-2/TRBV6-3
clone_size: few
d_call: NA
j_call: TRBJ1-6
cdr3_aa: CASSYSLDSSSPLHF
cdr3_nt: TGTGCCAGCAGTTACTCGCTAGACTCTAGTTCACCCCTCCACTTT

v_call: TRBV27
clone_size: once
d_call: NA
j_call: TRBJ2-5
cdr3_aa: CASSFGPKGVGETQYF
cdr3_nt: TGTGCCAGCAGTTTCGGTCCGAAGGGAGTAGGCGAGACCCAGTACTTC

v_call: TRBV18
clone_size: NA
d_call: TRBD1
j_call: TRBJ1-4
cdr3_aa: CASTGQGRDEKLFF
cdr3_nt: TGTGCCAGCACTGGACAGGGCCGAGACGAAAAACTGTTTTTT

v_call: TRBV29-1
clone_size: NA
d_call: NA
j_call: TRBJ1-5
cdr3_aa: CSVGGGNQPQHF
cdr3_nt: TGCAGCGTGGGGGGAGGGAATCAGCCCCAGCATTTT

v_call: TRBV10-3
clone_size: NA
d_call: TRBD1
j_call: TRBJ2-7
cdr3_aa: CAISEIPGQGTTYEQYF
cdr3_nt: TGTGCCATCAGTGAGATACCGGGACAGGGGACCACCTACGAGCAGTACTTC

v_call: TRBV5-6
clone_size: NA
d_call: TRBD1
j_call: TRBJ1-5
cdr3_aa: CASSKRQGARQPQHF
cdr3_nt: TGTGCCAGCAGCAAGCGACAGGGCGCACGTCAGCCCCAGCATTTT

v_call: TRBV3-1/TRBV3-2
clone_size: NA
d_call: TRBD1
j_call: TRBJ1-1
cdr3_aa: CASSPPGQGFMGTEAFF
cdr3_nt: TGTGCCAGCAGCCCGCCGGGACAGGGGTTTATGGGCACTGAAGCTTTCTTT

v_call: TRBV18
clone_size: NA
d_call: TRBD1
j_call: TRBJ2-5
cdr3_aa: CASSLGTAIQETQYF
cdr3_nt: TGTGCCAGCTCACTAGGGACAGCGATCCAAGAGACCCAGTACTTC

v_call: TRBV7-9
clone_size: NA
d_call: TRBD1
j_call: TRBJ1-5
cdr3_aa: CASSSGGRSNQPQHF
cdr3_nt: TGTGCCAGCAGCTCAGGGGGGAGGAGCAATCAGCCCCAGCATTTT

v_call: TRBV5-4
clone_size: NA
d_call: TRBD1
j_call: TRBJ1-1
cdr3_aa: CASSAATGGAHTEAFF
cdr3_nt: TGTGCCAGCAGCGCCGCGACAGGGGGCGCCCACACTGAAGCTTTCTTT